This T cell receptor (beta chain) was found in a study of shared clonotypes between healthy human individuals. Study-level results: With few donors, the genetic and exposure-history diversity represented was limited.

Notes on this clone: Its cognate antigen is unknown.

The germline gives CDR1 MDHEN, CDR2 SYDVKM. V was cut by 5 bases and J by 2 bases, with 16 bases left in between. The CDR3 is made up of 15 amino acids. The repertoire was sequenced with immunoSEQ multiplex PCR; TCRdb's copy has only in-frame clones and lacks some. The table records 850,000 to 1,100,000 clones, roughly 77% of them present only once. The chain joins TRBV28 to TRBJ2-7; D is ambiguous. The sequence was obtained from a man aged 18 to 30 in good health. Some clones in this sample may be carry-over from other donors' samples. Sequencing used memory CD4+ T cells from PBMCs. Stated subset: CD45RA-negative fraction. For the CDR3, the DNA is TGTGCCAGCAGTCAAGACCCCGGCCGGGCCTACGAGCAGTACTTC. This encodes CASSQDPGRAYEQYF.